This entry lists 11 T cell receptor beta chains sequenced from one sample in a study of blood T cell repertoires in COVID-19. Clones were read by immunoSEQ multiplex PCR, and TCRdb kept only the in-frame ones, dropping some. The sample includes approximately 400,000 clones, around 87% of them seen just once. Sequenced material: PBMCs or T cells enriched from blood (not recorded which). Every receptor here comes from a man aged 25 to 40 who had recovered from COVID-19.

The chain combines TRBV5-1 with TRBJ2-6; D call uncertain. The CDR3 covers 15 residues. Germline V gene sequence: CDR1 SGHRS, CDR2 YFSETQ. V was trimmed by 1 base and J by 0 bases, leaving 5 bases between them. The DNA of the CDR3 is TGCGCCAGCAGCTTGAGGAGCTCTGGGGCCAACGTCCTGACTTTC. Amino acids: CASSLRSSGANVLTF.

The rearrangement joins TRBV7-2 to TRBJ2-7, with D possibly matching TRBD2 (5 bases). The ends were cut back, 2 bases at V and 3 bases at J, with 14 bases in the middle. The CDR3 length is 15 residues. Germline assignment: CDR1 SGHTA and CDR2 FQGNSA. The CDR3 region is CASSLRSGENYEQYF. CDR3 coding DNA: TGTGCCAGCAGCTTAAGGAGTGGGGAGAACTACGAGCAGTACTTC.

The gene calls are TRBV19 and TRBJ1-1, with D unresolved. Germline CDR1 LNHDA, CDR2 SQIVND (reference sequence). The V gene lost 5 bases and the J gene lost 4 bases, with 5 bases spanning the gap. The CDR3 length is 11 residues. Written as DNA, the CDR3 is TGTGCCAGTAGTCTCGGCACTGAAGCTTTCTTT. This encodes CASSLGTEAFF. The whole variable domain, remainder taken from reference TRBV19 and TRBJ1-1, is DGGITQSPKYLFRKEGQNVTLSCEQNLNHDAMYWYRQDPGQGLRLIYYSQIVNDFQKGDIAEGYSVSREKKESFPLTVTSAQKNPTAFYLCASSLGTEAFFGQGTRLTVV.

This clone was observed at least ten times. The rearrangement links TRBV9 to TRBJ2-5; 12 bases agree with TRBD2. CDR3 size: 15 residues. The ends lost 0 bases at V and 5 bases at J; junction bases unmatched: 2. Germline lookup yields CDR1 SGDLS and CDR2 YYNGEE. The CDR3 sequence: CASSVDGTSGETQYF. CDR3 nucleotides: TGTGCCAGCAGCGTAGACGGGACTAGCGGGGAGACCCAGTACTTC. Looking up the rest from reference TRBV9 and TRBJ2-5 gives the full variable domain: DSGVTQTPKHLITATGQRVTLRCSPRSGDLSVYWYQQSLDQGLQFLIQYYNGEERAKGNILERFSAQQFPDLHSELNLSSLELGDSALYFCASSVDGTSGETQYFGPGTRLLVL.

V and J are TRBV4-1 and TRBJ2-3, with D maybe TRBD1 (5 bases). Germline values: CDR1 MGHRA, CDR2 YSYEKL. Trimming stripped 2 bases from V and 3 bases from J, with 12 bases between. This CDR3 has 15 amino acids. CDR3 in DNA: TGCGCCAGCAGCCAAACAGGCCTGGGGACAGATACGCAGTATTTT. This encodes CASSQTGLGTDTQYF.

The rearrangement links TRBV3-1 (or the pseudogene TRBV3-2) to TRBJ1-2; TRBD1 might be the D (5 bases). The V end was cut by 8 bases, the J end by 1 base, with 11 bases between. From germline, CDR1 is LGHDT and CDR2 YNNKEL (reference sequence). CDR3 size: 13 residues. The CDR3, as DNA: TGTGCCAGCTCCAGGGATGTTAACTATGGCTACACCTTC. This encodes CASSRDVNYGYTF.

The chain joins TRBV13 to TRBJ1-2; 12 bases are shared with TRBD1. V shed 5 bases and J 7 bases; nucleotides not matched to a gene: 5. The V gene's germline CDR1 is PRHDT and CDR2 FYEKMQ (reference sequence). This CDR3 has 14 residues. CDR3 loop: CASSQGTGGPGYTF. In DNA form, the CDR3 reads TGTGCCAGCAGCCAAGGGACAGGGGGCCCTGGCTACACCTTC.

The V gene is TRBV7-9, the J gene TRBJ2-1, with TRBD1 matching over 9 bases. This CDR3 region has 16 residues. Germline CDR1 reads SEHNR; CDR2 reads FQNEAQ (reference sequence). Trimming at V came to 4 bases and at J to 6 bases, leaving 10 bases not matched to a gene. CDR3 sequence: CASSSWTGAFGNEQFF. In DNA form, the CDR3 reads TGTGCCAGCAGCTCCTGGACAGGGGCTTTCGGCAATGAGCAGTTCTTC. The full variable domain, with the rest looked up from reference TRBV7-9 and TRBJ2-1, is DTGVSQNPRHKITKRGQNVTFRCDPISEHNRLYWYRQTLGQGPEFLTYFQNEAQLEKSRLLSDRFSAERPKGSFSTLEIQRTEQGDSAMYLCASSSWTGAFGNEQFFGPGTRLTVL.

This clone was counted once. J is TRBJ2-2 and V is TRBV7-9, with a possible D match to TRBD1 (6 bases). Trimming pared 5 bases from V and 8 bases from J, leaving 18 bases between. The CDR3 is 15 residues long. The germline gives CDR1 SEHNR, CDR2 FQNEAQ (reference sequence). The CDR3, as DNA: TGTGCCAGCAGCCACAGGGACCCCAGCAGAGGGGAGCTGTTTTTT. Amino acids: CASSHRDPSRGELFF.

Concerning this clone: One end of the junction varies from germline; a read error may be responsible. The CDR3 is CASSQPGQGTF. CDR3 sequence (DNA): TGCGCCAGCAGCCAACCGGGACAGGGGACCTTT. The chain combines TRBV4-3 with TRBJ2-6; 10 positions agree with TRBD1. Germline V lookup: CDR1 LGHNA, CDR2 YSLEER. CDR3 length: 11 residues.

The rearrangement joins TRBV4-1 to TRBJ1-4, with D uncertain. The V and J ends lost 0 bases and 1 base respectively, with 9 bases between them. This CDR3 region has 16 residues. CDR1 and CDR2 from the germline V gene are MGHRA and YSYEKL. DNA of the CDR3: TGCGCCAGCAGCCAAGAGGGAGCCGTAACTAATGAAAAACTGTTTTTT. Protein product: CASSQEGAVTNEKLFF.